Described below is a single TCR beta chain sequence and its context. Its cognate antigen is unknown. PCR involved 60 Vbeta and 13 Jbeta primers. Only in-frame clones appear in the TCRdb table, and some are missing; sequencing was by immunoSEQ multiplex PCR. The data hold tens of thousands of clones, with about three quarters observed a single time. These data come from a study of cytomegalovirus exposure and HLA in healthy donors. Germline assignment: CDR1 SNHLY and CDR2 FYNNEI. The CDR3 runs to 14 residues. Trimming removed 7 bases from V and 1 base from J, with 13 bases in between. Study conclusions and caveats: It was reported that the classifier diagnosed cytomegalovirus status with high specificity and sensitivity in both the original and validation cohorts. TCR beta chains numbering some 160 were designated cytomegalovirus-associated. One cluster of highly shared sequence variants probably arose as a sequencing artifact. Researchers reported in a later analysis that a missense DCLRE1C variant was tied to TCR beta V- and J-gene trimming.

The origin of this receptor is a man between 40 and 49 years old in good health and CMV-seronegative. V and J are TRBV2 and TRBJ1-1, with D maybe TRBD1 (5 bases). The specimen was PBMCs. Written as DNA, the CDR3 is TGTGCCAGCAACGGGCAGGGAGGGAACACTGAAGCTTTCTTT. It specifies CASNGQGGNTEAFF.